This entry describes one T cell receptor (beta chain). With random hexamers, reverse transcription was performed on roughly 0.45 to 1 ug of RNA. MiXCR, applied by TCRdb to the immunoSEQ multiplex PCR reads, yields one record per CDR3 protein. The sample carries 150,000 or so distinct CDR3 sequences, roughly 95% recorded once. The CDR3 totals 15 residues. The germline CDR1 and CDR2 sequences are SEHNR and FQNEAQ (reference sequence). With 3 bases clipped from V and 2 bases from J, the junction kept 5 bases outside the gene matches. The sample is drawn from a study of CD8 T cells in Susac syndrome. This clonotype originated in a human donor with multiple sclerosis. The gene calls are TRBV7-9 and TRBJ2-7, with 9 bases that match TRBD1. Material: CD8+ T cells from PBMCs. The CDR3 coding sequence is TGTGCCAGCAGCTTCGGGACAGGGAGAACCTACGAGCAGTACTTC. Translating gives CASSFGTGRTYEQYF.